This T cell receptor beta chain comes out of a study of regulatory T cells in long-lasting Graves disease. Time point indicated: persistent/refractory GD, antithyroid drugs over 5 years with positive TRAb. The authors made the TCR library using RNA they extracted from PBMCs. To make TCR beta libraries, researchers used iRepertoire HTBI primers and Arm-PCR of CDR3 regions. Each CDR3 protein gets one entry after TCRdb re-called the multiplex PCR reads with MiXCR. Here the sample spans roughly 500,000 distinct CDR3 sequences, roughly 20% being singletons. This clonotype was picked up a small number of times. This receptor was taken from a female donor with Graves disease. Material: peripheral blood mononuclear cells (PBMCs), obtained when the disease was refractory, from a patient treated with antithyroid drugs.

The CDR3 bases are TGTGCCAGCAGCCAAGGACAGACGAACACCGGGGAGCTGTTTTTT. The encoded protein is CASSQGQTNTGELFF. The chain uses TRBV7-9 and TRBJ2-2; D may be TRBD1 (6 bases). Deletions cut 5 bases from V and 0 bases from J, with 10 bases between. There are 15 residues in the CDR3. CDR1 is SEHNR, CDR2 FQNEAQ, per germline (reference sequence).